This TCR beta chain was identified in a study of shared clonotypes between healthy human individuals. This clone showed up just a few times. No antigen is known for it. Study conclusions and caveats: Four donors had 4% to 6.5% of their naive CD4 clonotypes in common. Relative to clonotypes present in all four donors, those not shared had lower generation probabilities.

Germline V CDR1 and CDR2: SGHVS, FNYEAQ. V lost 5 bases to trimming and J lost 3 bases; unmatched junction nucleotides: 3. The length of the CDR3 is 13 residues. TCRdb's copy holds only in-frame clones and misses some; the assay was immunoSEQ multiplex PCR. The sample has around 990,000 clones; 60% to 80% are singletons. Sequencing was performed on memory CD4+ T cells from PBMCs. Subset in this sample: CD45RA-negative fraction. The chain recombines TRBV7-6 with TRBJ1-1, with 7 positions matching TRBD1. This sequence was found in a man aged 18 to 29 in good health. Some clones in this sample may be carry-over from other donors' samples. The chain's CDR3 is CASSQGQYTEAFF. In DNA form, the CDR3 reads TGTGCCAGCAGCCAGGGACAGTACACTGAAGCTTTCTTT.